This passage covers 11 T cell receptor beta chains from one sample sequenced in a study of beta chain features in type 1 diabetes. Notes on the study in general: Among all four CD4+ subsets, Type 1 diabetes patients had TCRB CDR3s that were moderately but significantly shorter.

Sequenced material consisted of expressed TCRB transcripts (all of the isolated RNA was reverse transcribed). Generated by immunoSEQ multiplex PCR, the TCRdb table keeps only in-frame clones and is missing some. This table has a few hundred thousand clones, around an eighth appearing once. No cognate antigen is known for these TCRs. Specimen: naive CD4+ T cells from blood. Receptors were obtained from a woman under 30 with type 1 diabetes.

In this sample, this clone turned up a few times. The J gene is TRBJ2-7, the V gene TRBV19, with 11 bases lining up with TRBD1. The germline V gene has CDR1 LNHDA and CDR2 SQIVND (reference sequence). Trimming removed 4 bases from V and 5 bases from J; junction bases left unmatched: 7. This CDR3 comprises 15 residues. CDR3 amino acids: CASSSGQGAFDEQYF. The CDR3 region has the DNA TGTGCCAGTAGTAGTGGACAGGGGGCGTTCGACGAGCAGTACTTC.

CDR3 bases: TGTGCCAGCAGTGAGGTAGAGGGACAGGGCCAGCATGGCTACACCTTC. It yields the protein CASSEVEGQGQHGYTF. The V gene is TRBV6-4, the J gene TRBJ1-2, with 9 bases identical to TRBD1. V gave up 3 bases and J gave up 6 bases; unmatched junction bases: 11. Germline lookup yields CDR1 MRHNA and CDR2 SNTAGT. The CDR3 extends over 16 amino acids.

This clone was seen a handful of times. This chain connects TRBV4-3 to TRBJ2-1, with 13 bases identical to TRBD2. Germline loops: CDR1 LGHNA, CDR2 YSLEER. The CDR3 is 21 residues long. J was trimmed by 2 bases and V by 1 base; bases with no gene match: 14. In DNA, the CDR3 is TGCGCCAGCAGCCAAGTTCGGACTAGCGGGAGAATCGTGGGGCCCTACAATGAGCAGTTCTTC. This gives the protein CASSQVRTSGRIVGPYNEQFF.

The chain employs TRBV7-2 and TRBJ2-4, with D possibly TRBD2 on 6 matching bases. Trimming took off 6 bases at V and 0 bases at J, with 18 bases between the two ends. This CDR3 is 17 amino acids long. The germline V gene encodes CDR1 SGHTA and CDR2 FQGNSA. CDR3 amino acids: CASSFRLDRGAKNIQYF. The CDR3 coding sequence is TGTGCCAGCAGTTTTCGACTAGATCGAGGAGCCAAAAACATTCAGTACTTC.

In its sample, this clone was seen a few times. The V gene is TRBV5-4, the J gene TRBJ2-3; 8 bases align to TRBD2. The CDR3 has 16 residues. CDR1 SGHNT and CDR2 YYREEE come from the germline V gene (reference sequence). Unmatched junction bases numbered 9, after V lost 3 bases and J lost 3 bases. Here the CDR3 reads CASSSLAVKGTDTQYF. CDR3 bases: TGTGCCAGCAGCTCACTAGCGGTCAAGGGAACAGATACGCAGTATTTT.

A few counts support this clone. The gene calls are TRBV27 and TRBJ2-1; D might be TRBD1 (5 bases). Trimming took off 7 bases at V and 9 bases at J, with 13 bases between the two ends. CDR1 is MNHEY and CDR2 is SMNVEV in the germline V gene (reference sequence). The CDR3 length is 12 residues. The CDR3 sequence is CASIDLGVEQFF. CDR3 nucleotide sequence: TGTGCCAGCATTGACCTAGGGGTTGAGCAGTTCTTC.

The table lists this clone with a few counts. J is TRBJ2-2 and V is TRBV11-1; tentative D call: TRBD2 (7 bases). Germline CDR1 is SGHAT and CDR2 is FQDESV (reference sequence). The germline V and J ends were trimmed by 7 bases and 3 bases, with 15 bases remaining between them. This CDR3 has 15 amino acids. The CDR3 sequence is CASKGTGRDTGELFF. In DNA, the CDR3 is TGTGCCAGCAAGGGCACAGGGAGGGACACCGGGGAGCTGTTTTTT.

This clone was counted a few times. CDR3 coding DNA: TGTGCCAGCAGGGCGGGACTAGCGGGAAACGAGCAGTACGTC. It translates to CASRAGLAGNEQYV. The V and J genes are TRBV6-5 and TRBJ2-7; 13 bases map to TRBD2. The CDR3 loop spans 14 amino acids. CDR1 is MNHEY, CDR2 SVGAGI, per germline. V lost 6 bases and J lost 5; bases outside the gene matches: 4.

A few counts support this clone. J is TRBJ2-7 and V is TRBV7-2; TRBD2 aligns across 7 bases. This CDR3 region has 16 residues. Losses at the gene ends were 0 bases for V and 2 bases for J; bases not matched to a gene: 7. Looked up from germline, CDR1 is SGHTA and CDR2 is FQGNSA. CDR3 protein: CASSLAGGSLAYEQYV. CDR3 DNA sequence: TGTGCCAGCAGCTTAGCGGGGGGGAGCCTGGCCTACGAGCAGTACGTC.

The chain recombines TRBV30 with TRBJ2-3; D uncertain. This CDR3 has 11 residues. Trimming pared 6 bases from V and 1 base from J, leaving 5 bases between. Germline CDR1 reads GTSNPN; CDR2 reads SVGIG (reference sequence). CDR3 residues: CACTGTDTQYF. The CDR3 region has the DNA TGTGCCTGTACAGGCACAGATACGCAGTATTTT.

The table lists this clone with a few counts. Within the sample, other DNA sequences also encode this same CDR3. V and J are TRBV5-1 and TRBJ2-5, with TRBD1 identical over 7 bases. CDR1 is SGHRS and CDR2 is YFSETQ in the germline V gene. This CDR3 comprises 14 residues. V was pared by 2 bases and J by 3 bases, with 4 bases of the junction left unmatched. The CDR3 region is CASSFGQGEETQYF. As DNA, the CDR3 is TGCGCCAGCAGCTTTGGGCAGGGGGAAGAGACCCAGTACTTC.